In this sample, the clone carrying this T cell receptor (beta chain) turned up a few times. Its antigen is undetermined. This sample is part of a study of identical twins. Broader study findings: Beta clonotypes that were abundant in cord blood contained fewer insertions, a pattern absent from memory repertoires. Low generation-probability sequences were in excess among twin-shared out-of-frame alpha sequences.

It was template switching that added a universal primer site, and there were unique molecular identifiers on the cDNA. TCRdb processed the 5' RACE reads anew with MiXCR; each CDR3 protein has one entry. The data show approximately 550,000 distinct CDR3 sequences, approximately 20% seen once. This sample also appeared in a second study, on yellow fever vaccine responses in identical twins.

The receptor was derived from a woman younger than 30 in good health. The sequencing input was CD4+ T cells sorted from blood.

The CDR3 DNA reads TGCGCCAGCAGCTTGGGGGACAGGGGGTCCAACACCGGGGAGCTGTTTTTT. Its translation is CASSLGDRGSNTGELFF. The V gene is TRBV5-1, the J gene TRBJ2-2, with TRBD1 identical over 11 bases. This CDR3 is built from 17 residues. Germline trimming cut 0 bases from V and 2 bases from J; bases unmatched to any gene: 3. Germline-derived CDR1 and CDR2 are SGHRS and YFSETQ.